This TCR beta chain is drawn from a study of OX40 agonist ivuxolimab in advanced cancers. For the study at large: Ivuxolimab, an agonistic anti-OX40 (CD134) antibody, was given to patients. Age averaged 60 years (range roughly 23 to 80), and 80% to 90% were male.

Trimming removed 2 bases from V and 11 bases from J, with 12 bases in between. The germline V gene encodes CDR1 SGHVS and CDR2 FNYEAQ. CDR3 size: 12 residues. Patients with a history of autoimmune disease or on systemic immunosuppression were excluded. Baseline, cycle 4 day 1, and cycle 7 day 1 were the blood sampling points. Sequencing was performed with immunoSEQ multiplex PCR; in TCRdb, only in-frame clones are kept and a portion is missing. The sample gives about 64,000 clones, about four fifths of which show up once; about 9.1% is in the top ten. Only one count was recorded for this clone. This sequence joins TRBV7-6 and TRBJ2-5; D gene uncertain. This TCR came from an adult with an advanced solid tumor such as melanoma, head and neck, liver or kidney cancer. The source material was CD4+ or CD8+ T cells sorted from blood, sampled in a trial of the OX40 agonist ivuxolimab. In DNA form, the CDR3 reads TGTGCCAGCAGCTTAATAGCCAGTGAGCAGTACTTC. Its translation is CASSLIASEQYF.